A single sample gave rise to the 27 T cell receptor beta chains below, sequenced in a study of shared T cell receptors in the human thymus. Data came from immunoSEQ multiplex PCR; TCRdb stores just in-frame clones and leaves some out. Of roughly 710,000 clones listed, 80% to 90% were seen once; the top ten hold around 0.0099%. The same specimen was also included in a second study, on human thymus T cells.

Specimen: thymocytes. The receptor source for this set is a girl under three years old with a congenital heart defect.

The genes are TRBV5-6 and TRBJ1-1, with D perhaps matching TRBD1 (6 bases). Between the trimmed V and J ends, which lost 4 bases and 0 bases, there was a span of 16 bases. Germline CDR1 and CDR2: SGHDT and YYEEEE. The CDR3 is 16 amino acids. CDR3 loop: CASSLARGLMNTEAFF. The DNA for the CDR3 is TGTGCCAGCAGCCTAGCCAGGGGATTGATGAACACTGAAGCTTTCTTT.

This chain joins TRBV7-4 and TRBJ2-1; 7 bases align to TRBD2. The length of the CDR3 is 20 residues. Germline V lookup: CDR1 SGHVT, CDR2 SQSDAQ. Trimming took 3 bases from V and 8 from J; bases not matched to a gene: 25. The CDR3, as DNA: TGTGCCAGCAGCTTTAGGTCAGGGACTAATACCCCCATTTACAATGATGAGCAGTTCTTC. Translating gives CASSFRSGTNTPIYNDEQFF.

The chain uses TRBV27 and TRBJ1-1, with 9 positions matching TRBD1. Germline CDR1 reads MNHEY; CDR2 reads SMNVEV (reference sequence). V shed 5 bases, J shed 0 bases, and the junction held 7 bases outside the gene matches. The CDR3 spans 16 residues. The CDR3, as DNA: TGTGCCAGCAGTCCCCCCGGGACAGGGATGAACACTGAAGCTTTCTTT. Amino acid sequence: CASSPPGTGMNTEAFF.

About this clone: Other DNA sequences from this sample encode an identical CDR3 as well. V and J are TRBV20-1 and TRBJ1-1; D is uncertain. V was clipped by 3 bases and J by 5 bases, with 7 bases between them. The CDR3 extends over 11 amino acids. CDR1 and CDR2 from the germline V gene are DFQATT and SNEGSKA (reference sequence). CDR3 protein: CSARSGTEAFF. CDR3 coding DNA: TGCAGTGCTAGGTCCGGGACTGAAGCTTTCTTT.

The chain combines TRBV6-5 with TRBJ1-5, with unresolved D. Germline loops: CDR1 MNHEY, CDR2 SVGAGI. CDR3 length: 12 residues. V lost 8 bases to trimming and J lost 2 bases, with 7 bases between them. CDR3 in amino acids: CASWSGNQPQHF. CDR3 DNA sequence: TGTGCCAGCTGGAGCGGCAATCAGCCCCAGCATTTT.

This clone was seen only once. The chain links TRBV14 to TRBJ2-1; D possibly corresponds to TRBD2 (6 bases). Germline CDR1 is SGHDN and CDR2 is FVKESK. The CDR3 is made up of 16 amino acids. Trimming removed 0 bases at V and 4 bases at J, with 13 bases between. The CDR3 coding sequence is TGTGCCAGCAGCCAAGATGGGAGGATAAGATACAATGAGCAGTTCTTC. This gives the protein CASSQDGRIRYNEQFF.

V gene TRBV6-5 combines with J gene TRBJ1-1, with D possibly matching TRBD1 (5 bases). The CDR3 runs 12 residues. In germline, CDR1 is MNHEY, CDR2 SVGAGI. The V gene lost 6 bases and the J gene lost 10 bases, with 15 bases spanning the gap. CDR3 sequence reads: CASSPIGAGAFF. In nucleotides, the CDR3 is TGTGCCAGCAGCCCGATTGGGGCTGGAGCTTTCTTT.

The J gene is TRBJ1-2, the V gene TRBV6-6, with unresolved D. Trimming took 2 bases from V and 4 from J, leaving 11 bases between them. Germline assignment: CDR1 MNHNY and CDR2 SVGAGI (reference sequence). The CDR3 sequence is 14 residues long. The CDR3 is CASSYGKTPYGYTF. For the CDR3, the DNA is TGTGCCAGCAGTTACGGAAAGACTCCCTATGGCTACACCTTC.

The rearrangement links TRBV6-1 to TRBJ2-7; D uncertain. The CDR3 is 13 residues long. Trimming left V 0 bases short and J 5 bases short, with 8 bases between. CDR1 MNHNS and CDR2 SASEGT come from the germline V gene. The CDR3 spells CASSEALRNEQYF. CDR3 nucleotides: TGTGCCAGCAGTGAAGCGCTGAGGAACGAGCAGTACTTC.

The chain joins TRBV2 to TRBJ1-1, with D perhaps TRBD1 (5 bases). This CDR3 has 10 amino acids. V lost 9 bases and J 7 bases, leaving 9 bases between the germline ends. Germline lookup yields CDR1 SNHLY and CDR2 FYNNEI. CDR3 sequence reads: CARSGLEAFF. The CDR3, as DNA: TGTGCCAGATCGGGACTTGAAGCTTTCTTT.

The V call is TRBV7-9, the J call TRBJ1-5, with TRBD1 identical over 7 bases. In germline, CDR1 is SEHNR, CDR2 FQNEAQ (reference sequence). With 5 bases clipped from V and 5 bases from J, the junction kept 15 bases outside the gene matches. The length of the CDR3 is 17 residues. CDR3 sequence: CASSLVRQGIHDQPQHF. CDR3 in DNA: TGTGCCAGCAGCCTAGTGCGACAGGGAATCCACGATCAGCCCCAGCATTTT.

The rearrangement uses TRBV4-1 and TRBJ2-5; perhaps TRBD2 as D (7 bases). Germline CDR1 and CDR2: MGHRA and YSYEKL. The CDR3 totals 18 residues. The V end was cut by 2 bases, the J end by 6 bases, with 25 bases between. This CDR3 is CASSQTGTRGANRKTQYF. The CDR3 bases are TGCGCCAGCAGCCAAACGGGCACCCGGGGGGCGAATAGAAAGACCCAGTACTTC.

The chain couples TRBV28 to TRBJ1-1; D ambiguous. CDR1 and CDR2 (germline): MDHEN, SYDVKM. The V and J ends lost 2 bases and 0 bases respectively, with 16 bases between them. The CDR3 spans 17 residues. The CDR3 loop reads CASSLVRSTPMNTEAFF. CDR3 in DNA: TGTGCCAGCAGTTTAGTTAGGTCGACACCAATGAACACTGAAGCTTTCTTT.

This chain links TRBV15 with TRBJ2-4; 7 positions match TRBD1. Unmatched junction bases numbered 14, after V lost 3 bases and J lost 6 bases. The CDR3 extends over 17 amino acids. Germline lookup yields CDR1 LNHNV and CDR2 YYDKDF (reference sequence). For the CDR3, the DNA is TGTGCCACCAGCAGTCGCCCAAACAGGGGTTTTGGAAACATTCAGTACTTC. Amino acid sequence: CATSSRPNRGFGNIQYF.

The sample holds one count of this clone. The chain links TRBV7-9 to TRBJ1-5; D is possibly TRBD1 (5 bases). V was clipped by 6 bases and J by 6 bases, with 12 bases between them. The CDR3 is 13 amino acids. Germline V gene lookup returns CDR1 SEHNR and CDR2 FQNEAQ (reference sequence). DNA of the CDR3: TGTGCCAGCAGTTCTCAAGGGGCTCAGCCCCAGCATTTT. Translating it yields CASSSQGAQPQHF.

The rearrangement links TRBV6-5 to TRBJ1-2; 9 bases align to TRBD1. From germline, CDR1 is MNHEY and CDR2 SVGAGI. The CDR3 has 14 amino acids. V gave up 6 bases and J gave up 8 bases; unmatched junction bases: 10. CDR3 DNA sequence: TGTGCCAGCAGAGGTCGACAGGGGGGTTGGGGCTACACCTTC. It yields the protein CASRGRQGGWGYTF.

The chain links TRBV2 to TRBJ2-2, with 8 bases aligning to TRBD2. Germline V lookup: CDR1 SNHLY, CDR2 FYNNEI. The V gene end was trimmed by 6 bases and the J gene end by 0 bases; junction bases not matched to a gene: 6. The CDR3 contains 16 residues. The CDR3, as DNA: TGTGCCAGCAGCCAAGATAGCGGGGCGAACACCGGGGAGCTGTTTTTT. Its protein is CASSQDSGANTGELFF.

The chain is built from TRBV6-6 and TRBJ2-1; TRBD1 is a possible D gene (5 bases). The CDR3 runs 15 residues. V lost 6 bases to trimming and J lost 4 bases, with 16 bases between them. The germline CDR1 and CDR2 sequences are MNHNY and SVGAGI (reference sequence). The CDR3 DNA reads as TGTGCCAGCAGCGCTACGGTAGGGGCATACAATGAGCAGTTCTTC. It codes for CASSATVGAYNEQFF.

The chain carries TRBV7-9 and TRBJ2-2; 14 nucleotides agree with TRBD2. The V segment lost 6 bases and the J segment 1 base; nucleotides outside the gene matches: 4. This CDR3 contains 17 residues. Germline V gene data show CDR1 as SEHNR and CDR2 as FQNEAQ (reference sequence). This CDR3 reads CASRGLAGALNTGELFF. The CDR3 coding sequence is TGTGCCAGCAGGGGACTAGCGGGGGCCTTGAACACCGGGGAGCTGTTTTTT.

This chain joins TRBV6-1 and TRBJ2-3, with 7 bases aligning to TRBD1. Germline trimming cut 2 bases from V and 1 base from J; bases unmatched to any gene: 15. This CDR3 comprises 19 residues. Germline V gives CDR1 MNHNS, CDR2 SASEGT. CDR3 coding DNA: TGTGCCAGCAGTGAAAACCCTCCCGAACAGGGGTCGCGCACAGATACGCAGTATTTT. Residues: CASSENPPEQGSRTDTQYF.

In this sample, this clone turned up a few times. The rearrangement joins TRBV6-6 to TRBJ1-5; tentative D call: TRBD1 (6 bases). CDR1 and CDR2 from the germline V gene are MNHNY and SVGAGI (reference sequence). The CDR3 has 16 residues. With 0 bases removed from V and 9 bases from J, the gap between germline ends came to 18 bases. The CDR3 loop is CASSYSETGPLGPQHF. In DNA, the CDR3 is TGTGCCAGCAGTTACTCTGAGACAGGACCCCTGGGGCCCCAGCATTTT.

The chain joins TRBV15 to TRBJ1-2; D is unclear. Per the germline V gene, CDR1 is LNHNV and CDR2 is YYDKDF (reference sequence). The CDR3 spans 14 residues. Trimming left V 3 bases short and J 7 bases short, with 15 bases between. CDR3 sequence reads: CATSRDGVEAGYTF. CDR3 sequence (DNA): TGTGCCACCAGCAGGGACGGGGTGGAGGCTGGCTACACCTTC.

The chain employs TRBV5-3 and TRBJ2-5; D is uncertain. TRBV5-3 is an open reading frame, and its role is uncertain. The CDR3 sequence is 12 residues long. Between the trimmed V and J ends, which lost 0 bases and 5 bases, there was a span of 5 bases. As DNA, the CDR3 is TGTGCCAGAAGCTTGGTATTTGAGACCCAGTACTTC. This gives the protein CARSLVFETQYF.

This clone was seen a few times. J is TRBJ1-3 and V is TRBV2; 7 bases fit TRBD1. CDR1 is SNHLY and CDR2 is FYNNEI in the germline V gene. This CDR3 is 15 amino acids long. Germline trimming cut 6 bases from V and 0 bases from J; bases unmatched to any gene: 5. CDR3 DNA sequence: TGTGCCAGCAGAGTCGGACAGGCCTCTGGAAACACCATATATTTT. Amino acid sequence: CASRVGQASGNTIYF.

CDR3 residues: CASRNRGPGGTEAFF. The CDR3 nucleotides read TGCGCCAGCAGAAATCGGGGTCCAGGGGGGACTGAAGCTTTCTTT. V usage is TRBV4-3 and J usage is TRBJ1-1; TRBD1 aligns across 7 bases. This CDR3 contains 15 residues. CDR1 is LGHNA, CDR2 YSLEER, per germline. J gave up 5 bases and V 6 bases, and 12 bases lay outside the gene matches.

The rearrangement joins TRBV2 to TRBJ2-5; D is undetermined. The CDR3 is made up of 16 amino acids. The V end lost 1 base, the J end lost 5 bases, and 17 bases lay between the germline ends. Germline V lookup: CDR1 SNHLY, CDR2 FYNNEI. For the CDR3, the DNA is TGTGCCAGCAGTGAAGTTCCGACTCAGAGTGGGGAGACCCAGTACTTC. This gives the protein CASSEVPTQSGETQYF.

The V and J genes are TRBV7-9 and TRBJ2-7; D perhaps matches TRBD1 (7 bases). The V end was cut by 5 bases, the J end by 2 bases, with 19 bases between. Germline lookup yields CDR1 SEHNR and CDR2 FQNEAQ (reference sequence). This CDR3 comprises 16 residues. The CDR3 loop reads CASSGNRTGGTYEQYF. The CDR3 bases are TGTGCCAGCAGCGGAAACCGGACAGGCGGGACCTACGAGCAGTACTTC.